A single sample is the source of the 32 T cell receptor beta chains below, sequenced in a study of blood T cell repertoires in COVID-19. TCRdb keeps only in-frame clones here, not all; method: immunoSEQ multiplex PCR. The table includes approximately 49,000 clones, approximately 85% detected once. The sequenced sample was peripheral blood. These TCRs come from a man aged 50-60 years with active COVID-19.

The rearrangement links TRBV7-2 to TRBJ1-2, with TRBD1 matching 10 bases. The CDR3 length is 15 residues. V was clipped by 5 bases and J by 7 bases; unmatched bases: 10. CDR1 and CDR2 from the germline V gene are SGHTA and FQGNSA. The CDR3 DNA reads as TGTGCCAGCAGCGCTACGACAGGGGGCCGAGGTGGCTACACCTTC. Translating it yields CASSATTGGRGGYTF.

The rearrangement uses TRBV5-6 and TRBJ1-3; D ambiguous. This CDR3 has 17 residues. CDR1 and CDR2 from the germline V gene are SGHDT and YYEEEE. V dropped 4 bases and J dropped 0 bases, with 17 bases sitting between them. The DNA for the CDR3 is TGTGCCAGCAGCCCGGTGGGTGGGCAGTTCTCTGGAAACACCATATATTTT. This gives the protein CASSPVGGQFSGNTIYF.

The count of this clone is one. J is TRBJ2-2 and V is TRBV7-3; 9 nucleotides align to TRBD1. From germline, CDR1 is SGHTA and CDR2 FQGTGA. J gave up 1 base and V 1 base, and 4 bases lay outside the gene matches. CDR3 size: 17 residues. The CDR3 sequence is CASSLSGTGRNTGELFF. The CDR3 DNA reads as TGTGCCAGCAGCTTAAGCGGGACAGGGAGGAACACCGGGGAGCTGTTTTTT.

This rearrangement joins TRBV5-1 to TRBJ1-5; D ambiguous. This CDR3 has 15 residues. The V end lost 2 bases, the J end lost 0 bases, and 9 bases lay between the germline ends. Germline V CDR1 and CDR2: SGHRS, YFSETQ. CDR3 sequence reads: CASSLDGFSNQPQHF. In DNA form, the CDR3 reads TGCGCCAGCAGCTTAGACGGGTTTAGCAATCAGCCCCAGCATTTT.

This sequence joins TRBV6-6 and TRBJ2-2; D is possibly TRBD2 (6 bases). Trimming left V 11 bases short and J 7 bases short, with 20 bases between. Germline V gene sequence: CDR1 MNHNY, CDR2 SVGAGI (reference sequence). This CDR3 region has 14 residues. CDR3 protein: CAGGLRGAYGELFF. The CDR3 nucleotides are TGTGCCGGGGGGTTGAGGGGCGCCTACGGGGAGCTGTTTTTT.

The V and J genes are TRBV11-2 and TRBJ1-2; no firm D call. The CDR3 is 13 residues long. Germline CDR1 reads SGHAT; CDR2 reads FQNNGV. Between the trimmed V and J ends, which lost 1 base and 5 bases, there was a span of 8 bases. The CDR3 sequence is CASSLAGSYGYTF. The CDR3 DNA sequence: TGTGCCAGCAGCTTAGCAGGATCGTATGGCTACACCTTC.

This sequence joins TRBV5-1 and TRBJ2-2, with 8 bases that match TRBD1. V gave up 4 bases and J gave up 2 bases; unmatched junction bases: 7. This CDR3 has 16 amino acids. Germline CDR1 SGHRS, CDR2 YFSETQ. The CDR3 is CASSAYRGTNTGELFF. CDR3 nucleotides: TGCGCCAGCAGCGCGTACAGGGGGACAAACACCGGGGAGCTGTTTTTT.

The genes are TRBV7-8 and TRBJ2-1; 13 bases align to TRBD2. V lost 7 bases, J lost 8 bases, and 17 bases stayed unmatched. Germline V gene sequence: CDR1 SGHVS, CDR2 FQNEAQ. CDR3 size: 18 residues. For the CDR3, the DNA is TGTGCCAGCACAACCGGGACTAGCGGGGCCCCCCTGGCCGATGAGCAGTTCTTC. Amino acids: CASTTGTSGAPLADEQFF.

A few counts support this clone. The rearrangement links TRBV12-3 or TRBV12-4 to TRBJ1-2; the D is unclear. The CDR3 consists of 13 residues. Trimming left V 7 bases short and J 4 bases short, with 13 bases between. DNA for the CDR3: TGTGCCAGCAAGCTGGAGGGCGCCTATGGCTACACCTTC. Residues: CASKLEGAYGYTF.

The rearrangement links TRBV27 to TRBJ1-2; no clear D gene. V was shortened by 5 bases and J by 6 bases, with 16 bases between the two germline ends. The CDR3 extends over 14 amino acids. Looked up from germline, CDR1 is MNHEY and CDR2 is SMNVEV (reference sequence). The CDR3 nucleotides read TGTGCCAGCAGTCCATCGACACTTTTGGATGGCTACACCTTC. This gives the protein CASSPSTLLDGYTF.

The chain recombines TRBV6-6 with TRBJ2-1; weak D call: TRBD2 (6 bases). The CDR3 contains 16 residues. Germline loops: CDR1 MNHNY, CDR2 SVGAGI (reference sequence). V lost 2 bases and J 8 bases, leaving 19 bases between the germline ends. In nucleotides, the CDR3 is TGTGCCAGCAGTTACGAGAGCGGGCAGCGCGGCCATGAGCAGTTCTTC. It yields the protein CASSYESGQRGHEQFF.

This clone was counted once. The chain employs TRBV7-9 and TRBJ2-2; TRBD2 might be the D (5 bases). Germline lookup yields CDR1 SEHNR and CDR2 FQNEAQ (reference sequence). Between the trimmed V and J ends, which lost 1 base and 3 bases, there was a span of 9 bases. The CDR3 is 15 residues long. The CDR3 loop reads CASSLVPEDTGELFF. Written as DNA, the CDR3 is TGTGCCAGCAGCTTAGTCCCGGAGGACACCGGGGAGCTGTTTTTT.

CDR3 bases: TGTGCCAGCAGAACTGGACAGACCGAACGAAACTCTGGAAACACCATATATTTT. Translation gives CASRTGQTERNSGNTIYF. J is TRBJ1-3 and V is TRBV9; D is perhaps TRBD1 (6 bases). CDR1 is SGDLS, CDR2 YYNGEE, per germline. Trimming pared 5 bases from V and 0 bases from J, leaving 21 bases between. The CDR3 totals 18 residues.

The gene calls are TRBV29-1 and TRBJ1-4; 7 bases agree with TRBD1. The ends lost 2 bases at V and 9 bases at J; junction bases unmatched: 6. Germline V CDR1 and CDR2: SQVTM, ANQGSEA. The CDR3 runs to 13 residues. The DNA of the CDR3 is TGCAGCGTTGAATCACAGGGGAGCAAAAAACTGTTTTTT. This sequence encodes CSVESQGSKKLFF.

The chain uses TRBV19 and TRBJ2-5; a weak D match, TRBD1 (5 bases). The CDR3 is 13 residues long. Germline-derived CDR1 and CDR2 are LNHDA and SQIVND (reference sequence). V lost 3 bases to trimming and J lost 5 bases, with 10 bases between them. CDR3 bases: TGTGCCAGTAGTATGTCAGGGTGGGAGACCCAGTACTTC. It yields the protein CASSMSGWETQYF.

This clone was detected once. The chain recombines TRBV12-3 or TRBV12-4 with TRBJ2-7; D gene uncertain. The CDR3 totals 12 residues. With 1 base removed from V and 3 bases from J, the gap between germline ends came to 4 bases. CDR3 sequence (DNA): TGTGCCAGCAGTTTAGTCTTCTACGAGCAGTACTTC. Translated: CASSLVFYEQYF.

The gene calls are TRBV24-1 and TRBJ2-3, with 12 positions matching TRBD2. Per the germline V gene, CDR1 is KGHDR and CDR2 is SFDVKD. V shed 4 bases, J shed 4 bases, and the junction held 2 bases outside the gene matches. This CDR3 is 15 amino acids long. CDR3 sequence: CATSEPSGGADTQYF. In DNA form, the CDR3 reads TGTGCCACCAGTGAACCTAGCGGGGGGGCAGATACGCAGTATTTT.

Only a few counts were recorded for this clone. This chain uses TRBV5-6 with TRBJ2-1, with D possibly matching TRBD1 (6 bases). From germline, CDR1 is SGHDT and CDR2 YYEEEE. Trimming took off 0 bases at V and 10 bases at J, with 8 bases between the two ends. The CDR3 has 12 residues. CDR3 nucleotide sequence: TGTGCCAGCAGCTTGGGAGGGGGAGAGCAGTTCTTC. This encodes CASSLGGGEQFF. The full variable domain, rest sourced from reference TRBV5-6 and TRBJ2-1, is DAGVTQSPTHLIKTRGQQVTLRCSPKSGHDTVSWYQQALGQGPQFIFQYYEEEERQRGNFPDRFSGHQFPNYSSELNVNALLLGDSALYLCASSLGGGEQFFGPGTRLTVL.

There are a few counts of this clone. J is TRBJ2-3 and V is TRBV7-9, with 9 bases lining up with TRBD2. Germline CDR1 is SEHNR and CDR2 is FQNEAQ (reference sequence). V shed 5 bases, J shed 4 bases, and the junction held 4 bases outside the gene matches. The CDR3 totals 14 residues. CDR3 sequence: CASSVSGRSDTQYF. The CDR3 coding sequence is TGTGCCAGCAGCGTTAGCGGGAGATCAGATACGCAGTATTTT.

The chain is built from TRBV5-1 and TRBJ2-7; 7 bases agree with TRBD1. Germline CDR1 SGHRS, CDR2 YFSETQ. This CDR3 is 13 amino acids long. Losses at the gene ends were 5 bases for V and 7 bases for J; bases not matched to a gene: 9. In DNA form, the CDR3 reads TGCGCCAGCAGAGACAGGGCGGACGGTGAGCAGTACTTC. It codes for CASRDRADGEQYF.

The chain carries TRBV5-1 and TRBJ2-3; D gene unclear. The germline V and J ends were trimmed by 0 bases and 0 bases, with 11 bases remaining between them. Germline CDR1 SGHRS, CDR2 YFSETQ. The CDR3 runs 16 residues. CDR3 in DNA: TGCGCCAGCAGCTTGGGAGGTGATGTTAGCACAGATACGCAGTATTTT. Translated, it gives CASSLGGDVSTDTQYF.

The chain is built from TRBV9 and TRBJ2-2; a weak D match, TRBD2 (5 bases). Germline V gene sequence: CDR1 SGDLS, CDR2 YYNGEE. V gave up 0 bases and J gave up 8 bases, with 11 bases separating them. The CDR3 loop spans 14 amino acids. Written as DNA, the CDR3 is TGTGCCAGCAGCGTAGCTACACTAGGGGGGGAGCTGTTTTTT. It translates to CASSVATLGGELFF.

The chain joins TRBV7-9 to TRBJ2-4; 7 bases line up with TRBD1. Germline CDR1 SEHNR, CDR2 FQNEAQ (reference sequence). CDR3 length: 16 amino acids. Trimming at V came to 4 bases and at J to 1 base, leaving 7 bases not matched to a gene. CDR3 sequence: CASSSQQGSAKNIQYF. The DNA of the CDR3 is TGTGCCAGCAGCTCTCAACAGGGGAGTGCCAAAAACATTCAGTACTTC.

This clone was recorded once. The chain combines TRBV27 with TRBJ2-7, with 7 bases matching TRBD2. Germline V gene lookup returns CDR1 MNHEY and CDR2 SMNVEV (reference sequence). CDR3 length: 13 amino acids. Germline trimming cut 2 bases from V and 3 bases from J; bases unmatched to any gene: 1. The CDR3 DNA sequence: TGTGCCAGCAGTTTAACTAGCGACTACGAGCAGTACGTC. This codes for CASSLTSDYEQYV.

The V gene is TRBV11-2, the J gene TRBJ2-5, with TRBD1 identical over 11 bases. Germline V lookup: CDR1 SGHAT, CDR2 FQNNGV. The trim removed 5 bases at V and 4 bases at J, leaving 6 bases unmatched. CDR3 length equals 15 residues. CDR3 residues: CASSTGTGGVETQYF. The DNA for the CDR3 is TGTGCCAGCAGCACCGGGACAGGGGGGGTAGAGACCCAGTACTTC.

The gene calls are TRBV5-5 and TRBJ2-1, with TRBD2 matching over 11 bases. J gave up 4 bases and V 3 bases, and 6 bases lay outside the gene matches. Germline assignment: CDR1 SGHKS and CDR2 YYEKEE (reference sequence). The CDR3 spans 16 residues. Here the CDR3 DNA reads TGTGCCAGCAGCTGGCTTAGCGGGAGGGCTTACAATGAGCAGTTCTTC. This gives the protein CASSWLSGRAYNEQFF.

This chain uses TRBV15 with TRBJ2-1; perhaps TRBD1 as D (6 bases). V dropped 6 bases and J dropped 0 bases, with 9 bases sitting between them. There are 14 residues in the CDR3. The germline V gene has CDR1 LNHNV and CDR2 YYDKDF (reference sequence). CDR3 protein: CATRDSLSYNEQFF. The CDR3 DNA reads TGTGCCACCAGGGACAGTCTCTCCTACAATGAGCAGTTCTTC.

The sample holds a few counts of this clone. V is TRBV2 and J is TRBJ1-1, with 10 bases aligning to TRBD1. The V segment lost 8 bases and the J segment 1 base; nucleotides outside the gene matches: 7. Germline CDR1 and CDR2: SNHLY and FYNNEI. This CDR3 contains 15 residues. The CDR3 nucleotides read TGTGCCAGCGGGCCGGGACAGGGGACGAACACTGAAGCTTTCTTT. Translating gives CASGPGQGTNTEAFF.

V gene TRBV5-1 combines with J gene TRBJ1-5; the D gene is possibly TRBD1 (5 bases). Germline V gene lookup returns CDR1 SGHRS and CDR2 YFSETQ. The CDR3 extends over 15 amino acids. The V end lost 3 bases, the J end lost 3 bases, and 13 bases lay between the germline ends. CDR3 coding DNA: TGCGCCAGCAGCTCACTCGACAGCGTCAATCAGCCCCAGCATTTT. This codes for CASSSLDSVNQPQHF. The full variable domain, completed using reference TRBV5-1 and TRBJ1-5, is KAGVTQTPRYLIKTRGQQVTLSCSPISGHRSVSWYQQTPGQGLQFLFEYFSETQRNKGNFPGRFSGRQFSNSRSEMNVSTLELGDSALYLCASSSLDSVNQPQHFGDGTRLSIL.

The gene calls are TRBV18 and TRBJ2-6; D not certain. The ends were cut back, 4 bases at V and 0 bases at J, with 16 bases in the middle. CDR1 is KGHSH, CDR2 LQKENI, per germline. The CDR3 covers 18 residues. As DNA, the CDR3 is TGTGCCAGCTCACAAGATATAGCCGCTCTCTCTGGGGCCAACGTCCTGACTTTC. Protein: CASSQDIAALSGANVLTF.

J is TRBJ1-6 and V is TRBV12-5; 7 bases line up with TRBD1. Germline V gives CDR1 LGHNT, CDR2 FRNRAP. The length of the CDR3 is 16 residues. The J segment lost 7 bases and the V segment lost 0 bases, leaving 6 bases of the junction unmatched. CDR3 sequence reads: CASGLVTGTANSPLHF. The CDR3 region has the DNA TGTGCTAGTGGTTTGGTAACGGGGACAGCAAATTCACCCCTCCACTTT. The full variable domain, completed using reference TRBV12-5 and TRBJ1-6, is DARVTQTPRHKVTEMGQEVTMRCQPILGHNTVFWYRQTMMQGLELLAYFRNRAPLDDSGMPKDRFSAEMPDATLATLKIQPSEPRDSAVYFCASGLVTGTANSPLHFGNGTRLTVT.

This clone was seen more than once but under ten times. The chain couples TRBV5-1 to TRBJ1-5; 8 bases map to TRBD1. The CDR3 consists of 13 residues. J gave up 5 bases and V 4 bases, and 2 bases lay outside the gene matches. Germline V CDR1 and CDR2: SGHRS, YFSETQ. The DNA of the CDR3 is TGCGCCAGCAGCGTGACAGGGGATCAGCCCCAGCATTTT. It yields the protein CASSVTGDQPQHF.